These T cell receptor beta chains were read from a single sample in a study of technical replicates of blood from several donors. Only in-frame clones appear in the TCRdb table, and some are missing; sequencing was by immunoSEQ multiplex PCR. The sample holds around 92,000 clones; approximately 96% are singletons and the top ten take about 0.23%. Sequenced material: T cells isolated from PBMCs. The origin of the receptors is a human donor in good health. Each CDR3 is given with its conserved first and last residue. The D gene is left open where the match is weak. For some rows the clone size is stated as once, few or many, or as a class when expanded; others skip it.

CDR3 DNA | CDR3 protein | V gene | clone size | D gene | J gene
TGCGCCAGCAGCCAAGTGGAGGGCCCAGATACGCAGTATTTT | CASSQVEGPDTQYF | TRBV4-1 | . | . | TRBJ2-3
TGTGCCAGTAGTACGCGTGGCGACAGGGCCGGGGAGCTGTTTTTT | CASSTRGDRAGELFF | TRBV19 | . | TRBD1 | TRBJ2-2
TGTGCCATCAGTGAACCTGGAGAATACGAGCAGTACTTC | CAISEPGEYEQYF | TRBV10-3 | . | . | TRBJ2-7
TGTGCCAGCAGCCCGAGGAGGACAGGGGCTGGAAACACCATATATTTT | CASSPRRTGAGNTIYF | TRBV11-3 | . | TRBD1 | TRBJ1-3
TGTGCCAGCACAACTCATACAGGGGGGTCTGGAAACACCATATATTTT | CASTTHTGGSGNTIYF | TRBV19 | . | TRBD1 | TRBJ1-3
TGTGCCAGCAGTTTAGTTATAGGCAATCAGCCCCAGCATTTT | CASSLVIGNQPQHF | TRBV27 | once | . | TRBJ1-5
TGTGCCTGGAGAGACGCGACAGATCTAACTAACTATGGCTACACCTTC | CAWRDATDLTNYGYTF | TRBV30 | . | . | TRBJ1-2
TGTGCCAGCTCAAGGATCGACAGTCCACAGTACTTC | CASSRIDSPQYF | TRBV18 | . | . | TRBJ2-7
TGTGCCAGCAGCCCTAGAGGGACAGGGGTTTACAATGAGCAGTTCTTC | CASSPRGTGVYNEQFF | TRBV11-1 | . | TRBD1 | TRBJ2-1
TGTGCCAGCAGCCCCGTGGCCCCCCCCTACGAGCAGTACTTC | CASSPVAPPYEQYF | TRBV28 | . | . | TRBJ2-7
TGCAGCGTTGCCCTAGCGGGCACAGATACGCAGTATTTT | CSVALAGTDTQYF | TRBV29-1 | . | TRBD2 | TRBJ2-3
TGTGCCAGCAGCTTAATCCGGTATCACCGCACAGATACGCAGTATTTT | CASSLIRYHRTDTQYF | TRBV7-8 | . | . | TRBJ2-3
TGTGCCAGCAGCCAAGAAGCATCAGGGGGCAATCAGCCCCAGCATTTT | CASSQEASGGNQPQHF | TRBV4-2 | . | . | TRBJ1-5
TGTGCCTGGAGTTCTTCCTACGAGCAGTACTTC | CAWSSSYEQYF | TRBV30 | once | . | TRBJ2-7
TGTGCCTGGAGAGGGGGGAACACTGAAGCTTTCTTT | CAWRGGNTEAFF | TRBV30 | few | . | TRBJ1-1
TGCGCCAGCAGCCGAGGACTGGGATTCTACGAGCAGTACTTC | CASSRGLGFYEQYF | TRBV4-1 | . | . | TRBJ2-7
TGTGCCATCAGTCGGGAAGCTACCTACAATGAGCAGTTCTTC | CAISREATYNEQFF | TRBV10-3 | . | . | TRBJ2-1
TGCGCCAGCAGGTGGTTGGGAGGAGATACGCAGTATTTT | CASRWLGGDTQYF | TRBV5-1 | . | . | TRBJ2-3
TGCGCCACCTACAGGGACAACTACAATGAGCAGTTCTTC | CATYRDNYNEQFF | TRBV5-1 | . | . | TRBJ2-1
TGTGCCAGCAGTTTCGCGGGAGGGCCGTACAATGAGCAGTTCTTC | CASSFAGGPYNEQFF | TRBV27 | . | TRBD2 | TRBJ2-1
TGTGCCAGCAGCTCCGAGAGGACAGGGGGCGCATCCACTGAAGCTTTCTTT | CASSSERTGGASTEAFF | TRBV7-9 | . | TRBD1 | TRBJ1-1
TGTGCCAGCAGCCAAGATTCGACTAGCGGAAATGAGCAGTTCTTC | CASSQDSTSGNEQFF | TRBV4-2 | . | TRBD2 | TRBJ2-1
TGCGCCAGCAGCTTAAGTGACAGACACACCGGGGAGCTGTTTTTT | CASSLSDRHTGELFF | TRBV5-1 | . | . | TRBJ2-2
TGTGCCAGCAGCCCCCGTTCTAGCGGGAGAGGTGCAGATACGCAGTATTTT | CASSPRSSGRGADTQYF | TRBV9 | once | TRBD2 | TRBJ2-3
TGCGCCACCACAAAGGGACTGGGCAATGAGCAGTTCTTC | CATTKGLGNEQFF | TRBV5-1 | . | . | TRBJ2-1
TGCGCCAGCAGCCACCCCCGACTAGCGGGAGAGGTAGGCCAAGAGACCCAGTACTTC | CASSHPRLAGEVGQETQYF | TRBV4-1 | . | TRBD2 | TRBJ2-5
TGTGCCTTCCGCAGGGATTTGGACACTGAAGCTTTCTTT | CAFRRDLDTEAFF | TRBV10-3 | few | . | TRBJ1-1
TGTGCCAGCAGGGGGCTACTAACCGCCTACGAGCAGTACTTC | CASRGLLTAYEQYF | TRBV4-2 | . | . | TRBJ2-7
TGTGCCAGCAGCGGGACAGTCGCGAACACCGGGGAGCTGTTTTTT | CASSGTVANTGELFF | TRBV11-3 | . | TRBD1 | TRBJ2-2